Listed here is a single T cell receptor (beta chain). Original handling: Reference gene primers were amplified, and this amplification served to estimate nucleated cell counts. Profiled with immunoSEQ multiplex PCR; TCRdb holds only in-frame clones, not every one. That table furnishes V, J and clone size, whereas the DNA furnished D and trimming. The table records 200,000 to 300,000 clones, roughly four fifths of them present only once. Germline assignment: CDR1 SNHLY and CDR2 FYNNEI. V lost 7 bases and J lost 8; bases outside the gene matches: 6. The CDR3 totals 13 residues. The data were obtained in a study of blood T cell repertoires in COVID-19.

The sample comprised peripheral blood. This rearrangement joins TRBV2 to TRBJ2-1; 9 bases map to TRBD2. This TCR was sampled from a man between 50 and 59 years old with acute or convalescent COVID-19. CDR3 nucleotides: TGTGCCAGCACGCGGGAGGGGATCGATGAGCAGTTCTTC. This codes for CASTREGIDEQFF.